In its sample, the clone carrying this TCR beta chain was seen many times. The antigen remains unidentified. TCRdb reprocessed the reads via MiXCR and lists one record per CDR3 protein. Counted here are 50,000 to 65,000 distinct CDR3 sequences, 21% occurring once; the ten biggest clones make up about 2.5%. These data originate in a study of lung T cells in sarcoidosis with Löfgren's syndrome. About the research overall: In sarcoidosis, CD4+ T cells accumulate in bronchoalveolar lavage fluid.

Study results and caveats: These T cells were suggested, not shown, to recognize a putative antigen. TRAV12-1 and TRBV2 were reportedly most expanded in Löfgren's patients.

This CDR3 region has 12 residues. Per germline, CDR1 MNHNS and CDR2 SASEGT. V lost 6 bases to trimming and J lost 1 base, with 7 bases between them. The sample taken for sequencing was CD4+ T cells from PBMCs. The chain uses TRBV6-1 and TRBJ2-7, with D maybe TRBD1 (6 bases). The receptor's source is a human donor with sarcoidosis (Löfgren's syndrome or another form), or a control subject (not recorded which). For the CDR3, the DNA is TGTGCCAGCAGACAGGGTTCCTACGAGCAGTACTTC. Protein sequence: CASRQGSYEQYF.